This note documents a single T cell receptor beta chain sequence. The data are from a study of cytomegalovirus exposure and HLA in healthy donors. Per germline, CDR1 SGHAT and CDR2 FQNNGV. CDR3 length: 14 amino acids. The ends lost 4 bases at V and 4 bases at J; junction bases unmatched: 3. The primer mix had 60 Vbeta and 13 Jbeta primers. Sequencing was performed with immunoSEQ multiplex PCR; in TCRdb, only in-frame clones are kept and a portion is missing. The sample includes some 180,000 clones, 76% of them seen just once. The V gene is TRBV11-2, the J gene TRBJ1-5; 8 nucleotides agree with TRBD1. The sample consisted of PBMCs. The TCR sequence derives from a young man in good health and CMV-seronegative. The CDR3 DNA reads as TGTGCCAGCAGCTATGGACAGGGTAATCAGCCCCAGCATTTT. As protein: CASSYGQGNQPQHF.